The clone carrying this TCR beta chain has more than one count but fewer than ten. This CDR3 is 14 amino acids long. V was cut by 3 bases and J by 7 bases, with 13 bases left in between. It was RNA transcripts that yielded the amplified TCR beta CDR3 regions. In the first-round RT-PCR of the TCR CDR3, the HTBI primer set was used. TCRdb called the multiplex PCR reads again in MiXCR, with one record for every CDR3 protein. The data hold approximately 690,000 distinct CDR3 sequences, with under 25% observed a single time. Among ophthalmopathy patients, the Clinical Activity Score reached at least 3, the NOSPECS grade reached at least 4, and duration remained under 3 months. This sample holds PBMCs from roughly 10 ml fresh peripheral blood. The data stem from a study of T cells in Graves' hyperthyroidism and ophthalmopathy.

The sample comprised blood. The chain uses TRBV12-3 or TRBV12-4 and TRBJ2-1; D call uncertain. The sequence derives from a man under 40 with Graves' ophthalmopathy. CDR3 amino acids: CASSFGVRWNEQFF. The CDR3 region has the DNA TGTGCCAGCAGTTTCGGAGTCCGCTGGAATGAGCAGTTCTTC.